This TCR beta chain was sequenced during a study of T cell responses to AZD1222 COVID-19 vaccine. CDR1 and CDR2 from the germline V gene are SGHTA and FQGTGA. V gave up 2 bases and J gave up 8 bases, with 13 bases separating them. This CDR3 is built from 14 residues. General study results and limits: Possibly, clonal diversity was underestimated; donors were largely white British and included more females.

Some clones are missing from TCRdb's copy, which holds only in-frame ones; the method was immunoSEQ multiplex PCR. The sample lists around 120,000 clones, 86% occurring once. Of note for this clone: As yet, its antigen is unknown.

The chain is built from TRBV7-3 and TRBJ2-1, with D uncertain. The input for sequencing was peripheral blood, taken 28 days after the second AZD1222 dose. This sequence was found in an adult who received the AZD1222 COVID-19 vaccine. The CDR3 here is CASSLGLIGDEQFF. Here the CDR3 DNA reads TGTGCCAGCAGCTTAGGGCTAATAGGCGATGAGCAGTTCTTC.